The rows below give T cell receptor beta chains drawn from one sample of a study of blood T cell repertoires in COVID-19. Assay used: immunoSEQ multiplex PCR; TCRdb lists only in-frame clones, some missing. The table has 52,000 or so clones, about 83% seen once; the top ten hold roughly a sixth. What was sequenced was peripheral blood. All receptors derive from a man in his forties with acute or convalescent COVID-19. CDR3s include the opening cysteine and the closing phenylalanine or tryptophan. Not all rows give a size; the values are once, few, many and, for expanded clones, a class.

size | length | V | CDR3
- | 14 | TRBV6-5 | CASGRDRANSPLHF
- | 15 | TRBV7-2 | CASSLEARGLQPQHF
- | 15 | TRBV5-5 | CASSLVGTPGNTIYF
few | 14 | TRBV28 | CAAGFSGTGNTIYF
- | 16 | TRBV9 | CASSPEGSSYNSPLHF
- | 15 | TRBV24-1 | CATSDYGGSNQPQHF
- | 15 | TRBV9 | CASSAGVSESGELFF
- | 16 | TRBV5-1 | CASSLLGTATNEKLFF
- | 15 | TRBV6-5 | CASSYIAGAQETQYF
few | 13 | TRBV27 | CASSLGRGTEAFF
few | 14 | TRBV19 | CASSNRGSTDTQYF
- | 15 | TRBV14 | CASSLWSGVNNEQFF
- | 14 | TRBV11-2 | CASSPFAGGTEAFF
- | 12 | TRBV19 | CASSPRIGELFF
once | 13 | TRBV7-8 | CASSLGQITEAFF
- | 15 | TRBV4-1 | CASSQDHRENEKLFF
- | 15 | TRBV7-2 | CASSLGHSSNQPQHF
- | 12 | TRBV2 | CASSDGPEKLFF